The TCR beta chain described here comes from a study of cytomegalovirus exposure and HLA in healthy donors. The primer mix had 60 Vbeta and 13 Jbeta primers. Only in-frame clones appear in the TCRdb table, and some are missing; sequencing was by immunoSEQ multiplex PCR. The sample lists 150,000 to 200,000 clones; approximately 80% were seen once. Trimming cost V 4 bases and J 4 bases, with 11 bases left between them. This CDR3 has 13 amino acids. CDR1 is SGHAT, CDR2 FQNNGV, per germline. What was sequenced was PBMCs. J is TRBJ2-7 and V is TRBV11-2; D remains ambiguous. The sequence came from a male donor in good health and CMV-seronegative. The DNA for the CDR3 is TGTGCCAGCAGCTCCCCGGGTATTTACGAGCAGTACTTC. Translation: CASSSPGIYEQYF.